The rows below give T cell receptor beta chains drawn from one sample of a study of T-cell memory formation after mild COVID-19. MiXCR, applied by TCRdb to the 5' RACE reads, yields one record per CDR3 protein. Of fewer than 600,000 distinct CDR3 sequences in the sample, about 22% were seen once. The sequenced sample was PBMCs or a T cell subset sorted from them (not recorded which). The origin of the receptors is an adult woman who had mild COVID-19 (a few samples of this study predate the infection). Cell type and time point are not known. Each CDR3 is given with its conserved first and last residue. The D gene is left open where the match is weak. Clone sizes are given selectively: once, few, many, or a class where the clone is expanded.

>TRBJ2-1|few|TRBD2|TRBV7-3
CASSSRTSGGIYNEQFF
TGTGCCAGCAGCTCCCGGACTAGCGGGGGGATCTACAATGAGCAGTTCTTC
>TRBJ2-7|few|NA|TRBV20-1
CSAPVKGRDYEQYF
TGCAGTGCCCCCGTTAAAGGCAGGGATTACGAGCAGTACTTC
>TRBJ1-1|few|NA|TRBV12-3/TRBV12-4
CASSVVPVLLANTEAFF
TGTGCCAGCAGCGTTGTACCGGTTTTGTTAGCTAACACTGAAGCTTTCTTT
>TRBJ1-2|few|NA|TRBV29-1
CSGSWGTVYGYTF
TGCAGCGGATCCTGGGGAACGGTCTATGGCTACACCTTC
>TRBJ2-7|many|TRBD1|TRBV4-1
CASSQGFGRTGSSYEQYF
TGCGCCAGCAGCCAAGGTTTCGGTCGGACAGGGAGCTCCTACGAGCAGTACTTC
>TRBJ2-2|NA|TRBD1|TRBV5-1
CASSPTPGQGNTGELFF
TGCGCCAGCAGTCCCACACCGGGACAGGGGAACACCGGGGAGCTGTTTTTT
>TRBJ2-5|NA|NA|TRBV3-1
CASSQELVETQYF
TGTGCCAGCAGCCAAGAGCTAGTAGAGACCCAGTACTTC
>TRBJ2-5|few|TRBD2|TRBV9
CASAGGDGETQYF
TGTGCCAGCGCGGGGGGGGATGGTGAGACCCAGTACTTC
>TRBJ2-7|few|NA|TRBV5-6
CASSVVAGVLPYEQYF
TGTGCCAGCAGCGTGGTCGCCGGCGTACTTCCCTACGAGCAGTACTTC
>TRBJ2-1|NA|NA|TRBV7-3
CASSLEADWGVGNEQFF
TGTGCCAGCAGCTTAGAGGCCGACTGGGGGGTCGGCAATGAGCAGTTCTTC
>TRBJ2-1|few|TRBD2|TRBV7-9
CASSSSGGKYNEQFF
TGTGCCAGCAGCTCTAGCGGGGGGAAATACAATGAGCAGTTCTTC
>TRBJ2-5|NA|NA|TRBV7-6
CASSLGGGGVETQYF
TGTGCCAGCAGCTTAGGTGGGGGAGGAGTAGAGACCCAGTACTTC
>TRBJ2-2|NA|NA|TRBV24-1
CATAWATGELFF
TGTGCCACCGCCTGGGCCACCGGGGAGCTGTTTTTT
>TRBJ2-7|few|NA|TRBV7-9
CASSSTYGEFYEQYF
TGTGCCAGCAGCTCGACATACGGGGAATTTTACGAGCAGTACTTC
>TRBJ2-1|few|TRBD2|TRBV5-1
CASSLRLAGVNNEQFF
TGCGCCAGCAGCTTGAGACTAGCGGGGGTAAACAATGAGCAGTTCTTC
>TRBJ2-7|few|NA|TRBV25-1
CASSGTTSLQYF
TGTGCCAGCAGTGGAACGACTAGTCTGCAGTACTTC
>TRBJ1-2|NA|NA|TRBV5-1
CASSLSARGNYGYTF
TGCGCCAGCAGCTTGAGTGCCCGGGGCAACTATGGCTACACCTTC
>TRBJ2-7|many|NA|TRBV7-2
CASSSIEGAGKYF
TGTGCCAGCAGCTCCATAGAGGGGGCGGGAAAGTACTTC
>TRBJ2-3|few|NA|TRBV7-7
CASSLKVRGSADTQYF
TGTGCCAGCAGCTTAAAGGTTAGAGGTAGTGCAGATACGCAGTATTTT
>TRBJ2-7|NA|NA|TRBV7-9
CASSFGESEQYF
TGTGCCAGCAGCTTTGGGGAGTCGGAGCAGTACTTC
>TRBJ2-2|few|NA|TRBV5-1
CASRTGTENTGELFF
TGCGCCAGCAGAACCGGGACGGAAAACACCGGGGAGCTGTTTTTT
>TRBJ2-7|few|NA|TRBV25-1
CASSVGGPDEQYF
TGTGCCAGCAGTGTAGGGGGTCCAGACGAGCAGTACTTC
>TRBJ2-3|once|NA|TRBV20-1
CSAHNGGGVTDTQYF
TGCAGTGCTCATAACGGGGGCGGGGTCACAGATACGCAGTATTTT
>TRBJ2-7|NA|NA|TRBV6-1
CASSEQVSYEQYF
TGTGCCAGCAGTGAACAGGTATCCTACGAGCAGTACTTC
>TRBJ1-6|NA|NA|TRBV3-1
CASSQQILNSPLHF
TGTGCCAGCAGCCAACAAATCCTTAATTCACCCCTCCACTTT
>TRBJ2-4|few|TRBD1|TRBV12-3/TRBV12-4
CASSEGTADIQYF
TGTGCCAGCAGTGAAGGGACAGCGGACATTCAGTACTTC
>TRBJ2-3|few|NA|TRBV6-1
CASRRSTVTDTQYF
TGTGCCAGCAGGCGTAGCACTGTCACAGATACGCAGTATTTT
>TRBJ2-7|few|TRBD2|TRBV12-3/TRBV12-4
CASSPRLAGVGYEQYF
TGTGCCAGCAGTCCCCGTCTAGCGGGGGTTGGCTACGAGCAGTACTTC
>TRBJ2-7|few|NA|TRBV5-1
CASRSGQPPLYEQYF
TGCGCCAGCAGATCTGGCCAGCCCCCCCTCTACGAGCAGTACTTC
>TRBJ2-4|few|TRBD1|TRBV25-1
CASVGTGLPGDKNIQYF
TGTGCCAGCGTAGGGACAGGACTCCCGGGGGACAAAAACATTCAGTACTTC
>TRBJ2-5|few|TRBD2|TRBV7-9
CASSQGRGQETQYF
TGTGCCAGCAGCCAAGGGCGGGGGCAAGAGACCCAGTACTTC
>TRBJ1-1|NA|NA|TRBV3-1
CASSQAGVGTEAFF
TGTGCCAGCAGCCAAGCAGGGGTTGGCACTGAAGCTTTCTTT
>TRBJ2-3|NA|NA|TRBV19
CASTRDQGGATTDTQYF
TGTGCCAGTACCAGGGACCAAGGGGGGGCCACCACAGATACGCAGTATTTT
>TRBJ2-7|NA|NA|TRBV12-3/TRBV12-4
CASSLGDTRYEQYF
TGTGCCAGCAGTCTGGGGGACACACGCTACGAGCAGTACTTC
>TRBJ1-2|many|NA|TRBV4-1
CASSQEGQGHYGYTF
TGCGCCAGCAGCCAAGAGGGTCAGGGTCACTATGGCTACACCTTC
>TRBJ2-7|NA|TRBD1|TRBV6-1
CASSGTWTGVIYEQYF
TGTGCCAGCAGTGGAACGTGGACAGGGGTAATTTACGAGCAGTACTTC
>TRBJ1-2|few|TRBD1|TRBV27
CASSIRQGEVNYGYTF
TGTGCCAGCAGTATACGACAGGGGGAAGTTAACTATGGCTACACCTTC
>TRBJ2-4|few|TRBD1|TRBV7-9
CASSIGQGVKNIQYF
TGTGCCAGCAGCATCGGACAGGGGGTCAAAAACATTCAGTACTTC
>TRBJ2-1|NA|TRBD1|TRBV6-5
CASSYNRGKQFF
TGTGCCAGCAGTTACAACAGGGGGAAGCAGTTCTTC
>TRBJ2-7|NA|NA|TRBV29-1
CSVGIPGPITDYEQYF
TGCAGCGTTGGGATCCCGGGACCCATTACGGACTACGAGCAGTACTTC